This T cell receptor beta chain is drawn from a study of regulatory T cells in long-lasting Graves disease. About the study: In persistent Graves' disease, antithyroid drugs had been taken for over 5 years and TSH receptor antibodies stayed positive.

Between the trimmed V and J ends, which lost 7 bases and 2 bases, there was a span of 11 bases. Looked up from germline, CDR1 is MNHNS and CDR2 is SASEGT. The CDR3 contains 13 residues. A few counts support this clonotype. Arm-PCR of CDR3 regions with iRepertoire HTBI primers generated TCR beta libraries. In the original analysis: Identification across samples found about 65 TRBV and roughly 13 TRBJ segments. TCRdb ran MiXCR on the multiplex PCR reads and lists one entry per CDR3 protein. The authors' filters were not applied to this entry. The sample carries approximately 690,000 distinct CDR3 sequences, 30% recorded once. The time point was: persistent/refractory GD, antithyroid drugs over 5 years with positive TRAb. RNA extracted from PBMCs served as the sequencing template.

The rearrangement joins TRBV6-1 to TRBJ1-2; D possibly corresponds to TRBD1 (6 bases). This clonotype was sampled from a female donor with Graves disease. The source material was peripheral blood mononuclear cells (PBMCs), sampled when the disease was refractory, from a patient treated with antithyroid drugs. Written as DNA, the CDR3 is TGTGCCAGCACGGTAGGACAGAACTATGGCTACACCTTC. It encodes CASTVGQNYGYTF.